What follows are 2 T cell receptor beta chains derived from one specimen sequenced in a study of blood T cell repertoires in COVID-19. Profiled with immunoSEQ multiplex PCR; TCRdb holds only in-frame clones, not every one. In the table there are 200,000 or so clones, 70% to 90% of which are singletons. The sequenced sample was peripheral blood. The receptors come from a man in his 70s with active or convalescent COVID-19.

The rearrangement joins TRBV6-5 to TRBJ1-5; the D gene is possibly TRBD1 (6 bases). This CDR3 spans 14 amino acids. Germline V gives CDR1 MNHEY, CDR2 SVGAGI. V was clipped by 6 bases and J by 1 base, with 10 bases between them. The CDR3 nucleotides are TGTGCCAGCAGATCCGGACAGAGCAATCAGCCCCAGCATTTT. Amino acid sequence: CASRSGQSNQPQHF.

This chain connects TRBV5-6 to TRBJ1-3, with TRBD1 matching over 9 bases. This CDR3 contains 18 residues. V lost 3 bases and J lost 1; bases outside the gene matches: 11. Germline V lookup: CDR1 SGHDT, CDR2 YYEEEE. CDR3 sequence (DNA): TGTGCCAGCAGCTATCCGGGACAGGGTTATTCGTCTGGAAACACCATATATTTT. This encodes CASSYPGQGYSSGNTIYF.